The rows below give T cell receptor beta chains drawn from one sample of a study of blood T cell repertoires in COVID-19. Data came from immunoSEQ multiplex PCR; TCRdb stores just in-frame clones and leaves some out. The sample holds roughly 55,000 clones, roughly 87% seen once. Material for sequencing was peripheral blood. The receptors derive from a woman aged 60-70 years with acute or convalescent COVID-19. The CDR3 runs from the conserved cysteine through the conserved F or W. The D gene is left open where the match is weak. Some rows have no size entry. The others give once, few or many, or a class for an expanded clone.

TRBV29-1	NA	NA	TRBJ2-3	TGCAGCGTTGTTGGGGGGGCCACAGATACGCAGTATTTT	CSVVGGATDTQYF
TRBV9	TRBD2	NA	TRBJ2-6	TGTGCCAGCTCCTCGCGGGGGGACTCCAACGTCCTGACTTTC	CASSSRGDSNVLTF
TRBV6-6	TRBD2	NA	TRBJ2-1	TGTGCCAGCAGTTACCCAAAAGGGACTAGCGGCAATGAGCAGTTCTTC	CASSYPKGTSGNEQFF
TRBV21-1	NA	NA	TRBJ2-3	TGTGCCAGCAGCCGGACTCCGTTGTCGTATATCACAGATACGCAGTATTTT	CASSRTPLSYITDTQYF
TRBV19	NA	NA	TRBJ1-2	TGTGCCAGTAGTTTCATTCGGGGACACGGTAATGGCTACACCTTC	CASSFIRGHGNGYTF
TRBV2	TRBD2	once	TRBJ2-3	TGTGCCAGCACTTGGCTAGCGGGAGGGTATGATCCCACAGATACGCAGTATTTT	CASTWLAGGYDPTDTQYF
TRBV15	NA	few	TRBJ1-2	TGTGCCACCAGCAGAGATCCCGAGGGAACGTGGGGCTACACCTTC	CATSRDPEGTWGYTF
TRBV5-6	NA	NA	TRBJ2-1	TGTGCCAGCAGCGCGGGACCCAGCGGCCATGAGCAGTTCTTC	CASSAGPSGHEQFF
TRBV25-1	NA	NA	TRBJ2-1	TGTGCCAGCAGTGTTTACAGGGCAAACAATGAGCAGTTCTTC	CASSVYRANNEQFF
TRBV21-1	NA	NA	TRBJ1-1	TGTGCCAGCAGCAAAAAGGTGCAGTGGAGCCCGAACACTGAAGCTTTCTTT	CASSKKVQWSPNTEAFF
TRBV7-7	TRBD1	NA	TRBJ2-1	TGTGCCAGCAGCTCCTCCGGACAGGGGGCATACAATGAGCAGTTCTTC	CASSSSGQGAYNEQFF
TRBV7-2	NA	NA	TRBJ2-5	TGTGCCAGCAGCTACTACGGCTACCAAGAGACCCAGTACTTC	CASSYYGYQETQYF
TRBV5-8	TRBD2	NA	TRBJ2-3	TGTGCCAGCAGCTTGGGTAGCGGGGGGTATGGTACGCAGTATTTT	CASSLGSGGYGTQYF
TRBV7-2	NA	NA	TRBJ1-1	TGTGCCAGCAGCTTCGTGAACACTGAAGCTTTCTTT	CASSFVNTEAFF
TRBV18	TRBD1	NA	TRBJ2-1	TGTGCCAGCTCACCTCTTGACAGGGGATTCTACAATGAGCAGTTCTTC	CASSPLDRGFYNEQFF
TRBV3-1/TRBV3-2	NA	NA	TRBJ1-1	TGTGCCAGCAGCCAAGGCTTTTCACTAGCGGACACTGAAGCTTTCTTT	CASSQGFSLADTEAFF
TRBV30	NA	NA	TRBJ2-5	TGTGCCTGGAGTGTACCGGGGGGCGGATTAGAGACCCAGTACTTC	CAWSVPGGGLETQYF